Listed below are T cell receptor beta chains from one sample, sequenced in a study of blood T cell repertoires in COVID-19. Sequenced by immunoSEQ multiplex PCR; TCRdb stores in-frame clones only, minus some. Of roughly 140,000 clones in the sample, 80% were seen once. The specimen was peripheral blood. These receptor sequences come from a man aged 55 to 69 with acute or convalescent COVID-19. The CDR3 runs from the conserved cysteine through the conserved F or W. D genes are given only for firm matches. Clone sizes are given selectively: once, few, many, or a class where the clone is expanded.

clone size	D gene	CDR3 length	V gene	J gene	CDR3 DNA	CDR3 protein
few	TRBD1	12	TRBV10-3	TRBJ1-2	TGTGCCACGGGACAGGGGCCGTATGGCTACACCTTC	CATGQGPYGYTF
.	TRBD2	18	TRBV4-1	TRBJ2-1	TGCGCCAGCAGCCAAGATCGACTAGCGGCGAAACCCTACAATGAGCAGTTCTTC	CASSQDRLAAKPYNEQFF
few	.	14	TRBV19	TRBJ2-1	TGTGCCAGTAGTATTTTAGGGAGCCGGACTGCCAAGTTCTTC	CASSILGSRTAKFF
.	.	14	TRBV5-1	TRBJ2-1	TGCGCCAGCAGCTTGGGGATAACGGGTAATGAGCAGTTCTTC	CASSLGITGNEQFF
.	TRBD1	13	TRBV30	TRBJ1-2	TGTGCCTGGACTGGGGCAGGGGGTTGGGGCTACACCTTC	CAWTGAGGWGYTF
.	TRBD1	14	TRBV19	TRBJ2-1	TGTGCCAGTAGTATTTGGGGGACAGGGGGTGAGCAGTTCTTC	CASSIWGTGGEQFF
.	.	13	TRBV6-5	TRBJ1-1	TGTGCCAGCAGCCCGACAGTGAACACTGAAGCTTTCTTT	CASSPTVNTEAFF
once	.	13	TRBV25-1	TRBJ1-1	TGTGCCAGCATACACAGGCGGAACACTGAAGCTTTCTTT	CASIHRRNTEAFF
few	TRBD2	14	TRBV5-1	TRBJ2-1	TGCGCCAGCAGCTTGAGCGGGGGAGGGAATGAGCAGTTCTTC	CASSLSGGGNEQFF
.	.	15	TRBV4-1	TRBJ2-7	TGCGCCAGCAGCCCAAGACTAGAGGTCCCCTACGAGCAGTACTTC	CASSPRLEVPYEQYF
.	.	14	TRBV24-1	TRBJ2-1	TGTGCCACCAGTGACCCAGGGTCGGGCAATGAGCAGTTCTTC	CATSDPGSGNEQFF
.	.	14	TRBV28	TRBJ2-5	TGTGCCAGCTCAGGGCGGGACAGACAAGAGACCCAGTACTTC	CASSGRDRQETQYF
.	.	15	TRBV5-1	TRBJ2-3	TGCGCCACCTCTAAGGGGCGTTATCTCACAGATACGCAGTATTTT	CATSKGRYLTDTQYF
.	.	14	TRBV19	TRBJ1-6	TGTGCCAGTCGAGAGGAGGGCTATAATTCACCCCTCCACTTT	CASREEGYNSPLHF
.	.	13	TRBV4-3	TRBJ2-7	TGCGCCAGCAGCCAAGATAAGAGTTACGAGCAGTACTTC	CASSQDKSYEQYF
few	.	13	TRBV7-2	TRBJ2-1	TGTGCCAGCAGCTTTAATAGGGAGAATGAGCAGTTCTTC	CASSFNRENEQFF
.	TRBD1	16	TRBV28	TRBJ2-3	TGTGCCAGCAGCCTTTGGGGAGGGACAGGGACAGATACGCAGTATTTT	CASSLWGGTGTDTQYF
.	.	12	TRBV28	TRBJ1-1	TGTGCCAGCAGGAGGCAAACAGGGGAAGCTTTCTTT	CASRRQTGEAFF
.	TRBD2	18	TRBV6-2/TRBV6-3	TRBJ2-1	TGTGCCAGCAGTTACCAGACGGGACTAGCGGGGGTTGGGAATGAGCAGTTCTTC	CASSYQTGLAGVGNEQFF
.	TRBD1	14	TRBV5-1	TRBJ1-2	TGCGCCAGCAGCTCGGGACAGGGCGCCCTTGGATACACCTTC	CASSSGQGALGYTF
.	TRBD1	16	TRBV7-2	TRBJ1-3	TGTGCCAGCAGCTCCGGGACAGTAAACTCTGGAAACACCATATATTTT	CASSSGTVNSGNTIYF
.	TRBD1	15	TRBV19	TRBJ2-3	TGTGCCAGTAGTACGGACAGGGGGCAAGCAGATACGCAGTATTTT	CASSTDRGQADTQYF
.	.	14	TRBV19	TRBJ2-7	TGTGCCAGTAGTCTAGTGAGGAGCTCCTACGAGCAGTACTTC	CASSLVRSSYEQYF
.	TRBD1	13	TRBV2	TRBJ1-3	TGTGCCAGCAGGCCGGACAGGGGTCAAATCATATATTTT	CASRPDRGQIIYF
once	.	13	TRBV6-1	TRBJ2-7	TGTGCCAGCAGTGACCAAGGGGGAGCCGAGCAGTACTTC	CASSDQGGAEQYF
.	.	15	TRBV28	TRBJ1-5	TGTGCCAGCAGTGCGCTTGACAGACACAATCAGCCCCAGCATTTT	CASSALDRHNQPQHF
.	.	11	TRBV6-2/TRBV6-3	TRBJ2-5	TGTGCCAGCAGTTATTCAAAGACCCAGTACTTC	CASSYSKTQYF
.	.	15	TRBV16	TRBJ2-1	TGTGCCAGCAGCCAAGGGACTGGGAGCTACAATGAGCAGTTCTTC	CASSQGTGSYNEQFF
.	.	16	TRBV7-3	TRBJ1-4	TGTGCCAGCAGCTTAAATCCGGCAGGTCCTACGGAAAAACTGTTTTTT	CASSLNPAGPTEKLFF
.	TRBD1	14	TRBV24-1	TRBJ2-7	TGTGCCAGGGGGGGACAGGGGGGCTCCTACGAGCAGTACTTC	CARGGQGGSYEQYF
.	TRBD1	14	TRBV5-8	TRBJ2-1	TGTGCCAGCAGCTACGGGACAGGGTGGAATGAGCAGTTCTTC	CASSYGTGWNEQFF
.	TRBD1	15	TRBV29-1	TRBJ2-3	TGCAGCGTGCTGACAGGGACGCACTCGGGGAGTGCGCAGTATTTT	CSVLTGTHSGSAQYF
.	TRBD2	16	TRBV6-1	TRBJ2-1	TGTGCCAGCAGTGAATTCGACGCGGGGGTGTACAATGAGCAGTTCTTC	CASSEFDAGVYNEQFF
.	.	15	TRBV7-2	TRBJ2-2	TGTGCCAGCAGCTTAGGCGGGTTAAACACCGGGGAGCTGTTTTTT	CASSLGGLNTGELFF
.	.	16	TRBV4-3	TRBJ2-3	TGCGCCAGCAGCCAAGCCTCCAGACTAAGCACAGATACGCAGTATTTT	CASSQASRLSTDTQYF
.	.	17	TRBV15	TRBJ1-5	TGTGCCACCAGCAGGGACTCGTACCGGAATAGCAATCAGCCCCAGCATTTT	CATSRDSYRNSNQPQHF
.	TRBD1	17	TRBV6-2/TRBV6-3	TRBJ1-2	TGTGCCAGCAGTTATGGGACAGGGGTTATTGCGAGCTATGGCTACACCTTC	CASSYGTGVIASYGYTF
.	.	13	TRBV6-5	TRBJ1-1	TGTGCCAGCAGTTACCAGGTGAACACTGAAGCTTTCTTT	CASSYQVNTEAFF
once	.	13	TRBV10-3	TRBJ1-3	TGTGCCTATAAGGAGACAGATGGAAACACCATATATTTT	CAYKETDGNTIYF
.	TRBD1	13	TRBV12-3/TRBV12-4	TRBJ2-5	TGTGCCAGCAGGGGGACAGGTTGGGAGACCCAGTACTTC	CASRGTGWETQYF
once	.	13	TRBV19	TRBJ1-2	TGTGCCAGTAACCCACCTGGAGGCTATGGCTACACCTTC	CASNPPGGYGYTF
.	TRBD2	16	TRBV7-2	TRBJ2-5	TGTGCCAGCAGCTTATCGTCTAGCGGGATGCGAGAGACCCAGTACTTC	CASSLSSSGMRETQYF
.	TRBD1	15	TRBV7-2	TRBJ1-3	TGTGCCAGCAGCGCGAGACAGGGAGCCGGAAACACCATATATTTT	CASSARQGAGNTIYF
.	.	11	TRBV11-1	TRBJ1-1	TGTGCCAGCACCCGTGACACTGAAGCTTTCTTT	CASTRDTEAFF
.	TRBD2	15	TRBV28	TRBJ2-1	TGTGCCAGCAGTTCCGGGGGGGCCGACTACAATGAGCAGTTCTTC	CASSSGGADYNEQFF
.	TRBD2	16	TRBV4-3	TRBJ2-3	TGCTCCTCCTCAGCCATCCTAGCGGGAGGCACAGATACGCAGTATTTT	CSSSAILAGGTDTQYF
.	TRBD1	15	TRBV6-2/TRBV6-3	TRBJ2-5	TGTGCCAGCAGTTCAGACAGGGGGGGCCAAGAGACCCAGTACTTC	CASSSDRGGQETQYF
.	TRBD1	14	TRBV6-1	TRBJ1-2	TGTGCCAGCAGTGAAGTTCCGACAGGGAGTGGCTACACCTTC	CASSEVPTGSGYTF
.	TRBD1	14	TRBV19	TRBJ2-3	TGTGCCAGTAGTATGGTCTCAGGGGGAGATACGCAGTATTTT	CASSMVSGGDTQYF
.	TRBD2	15	TRBV6-2/TRBV6-3	TRBJ2-1	TGTGCCAGCAGTCCGGGACTAGCGGGCCCTGGTGAGCAGTTCTTC	CASSPGLAGPGEQFF